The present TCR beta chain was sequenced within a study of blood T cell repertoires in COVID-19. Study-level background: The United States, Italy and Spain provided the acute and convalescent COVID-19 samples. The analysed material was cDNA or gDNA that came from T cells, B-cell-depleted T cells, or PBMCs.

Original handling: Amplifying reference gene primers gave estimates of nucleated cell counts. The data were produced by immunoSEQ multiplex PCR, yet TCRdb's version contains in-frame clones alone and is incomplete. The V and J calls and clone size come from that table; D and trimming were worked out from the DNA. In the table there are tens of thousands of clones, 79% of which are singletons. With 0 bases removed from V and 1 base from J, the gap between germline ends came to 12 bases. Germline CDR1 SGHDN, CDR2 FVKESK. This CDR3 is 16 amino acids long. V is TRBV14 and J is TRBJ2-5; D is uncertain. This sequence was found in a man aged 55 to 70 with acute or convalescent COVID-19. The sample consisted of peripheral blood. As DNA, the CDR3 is TGTGCCAGCAGCCAAGATAAGGAGACGCTCCAAGAGACCCAGTACTTC. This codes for CASSQDKETLQETQYF.